This T cell receptor beta chain was sequenced in a study of T-cell memory formation after mild COVID-19. Study-level information: Across donors, TCR clusters were largely donor specific. Study-wide findings and caveats: Clones that contracted clustered mainly in CM and EM if CD4+ and in EMRA if CD8+. Memory sampled before infection contained some responding clones, suggesting cross-reactive memory joined. Contracting clones from day 15 to 85 had balanced CD4/CD8; later expanders favoured CD4+.

The CDR3 sequence is 16 residues long. Germline trimming cut 4 bases from V and 1 base from J; bases unmatched to any gene: 9. The germline gives CDR1 SQVTM, CDR2 ANQGSEA. Comments on this clonotype: What it recognizes is unknown.

TCRdb passed the 5' RACE reads through MiXCR, listing each CDR3 protein once. The repertoire has fewer than 650,000 distinct CDR3 sequences, around 16% of them found once; the top ten carry 8.1%. The specimen sequenced was PBMCs or a T cell subset sorted from them (not recorded which). The V gene is TRBV29-1, the J gene TRBJ2-2; 7 bases map to TRBD2. This sequence originates from an adult woman who had mild COVID-19 (a few samples of this study predate the infection). Cell type and time point are not known. CDR3 loop: CSVAGLGGGNTGELFF. For the CDR3, the DNA is TGCAGCGTTGCGGGTTTAGGCGGGGGGAACACCGGGGAGCTGTTTTTT.